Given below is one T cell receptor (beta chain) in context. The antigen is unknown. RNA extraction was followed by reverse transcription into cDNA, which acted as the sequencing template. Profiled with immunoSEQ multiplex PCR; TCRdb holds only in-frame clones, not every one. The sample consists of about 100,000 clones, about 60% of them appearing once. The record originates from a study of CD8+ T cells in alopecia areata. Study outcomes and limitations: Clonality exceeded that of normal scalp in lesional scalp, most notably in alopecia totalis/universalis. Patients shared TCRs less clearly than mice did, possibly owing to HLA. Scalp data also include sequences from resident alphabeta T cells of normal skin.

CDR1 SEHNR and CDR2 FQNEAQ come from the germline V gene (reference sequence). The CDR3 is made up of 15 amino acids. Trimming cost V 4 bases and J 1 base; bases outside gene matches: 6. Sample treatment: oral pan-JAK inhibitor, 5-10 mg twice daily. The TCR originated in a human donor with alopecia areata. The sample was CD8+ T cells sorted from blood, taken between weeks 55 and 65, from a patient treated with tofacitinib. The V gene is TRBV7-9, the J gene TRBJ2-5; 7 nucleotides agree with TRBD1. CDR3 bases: TGTGCCAGCAGCTCACCGGGACAGCTCCAAGAGACCCAGTACTTC. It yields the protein CASSSPGQLQETQYF.